Reported below is one TCR beta chain. Original processing notes: Amplification of reference gene primers was used by the study to estimate nucleated cell counts. TCRdb's table, derived via immunoSEQ multiplex PCR, lists solely in-frame clones and lacks some. That table gives V, J and clone size, and the DNA gave D and trimming. The sample holds some 270,000 clones, roughly 85% seen once. The V segment lost 6 bases and the J segment 2 bases; nucleotides outside the gene matches: 11. This CDR3 has 17 residues. The germline gives CDR1 SGHTA, CDR2 FQGTGA. The data are from a study of blood T cell repertoires in COVID-19. Turning to the study itself: T cells, B-cell-depleted T cells, or PBMCs provided the cDNA or gDNA that served as material.

The sequence derives from a woman between 45 and 60 years old with acute COVID-19. Sequencing was performed on PBMCs or T cells enriched from blood (not recorded which). This sequence joins TRBV7-3 and TRBJ2-3; 10 bases match TRBD1. The CDR3 loop reads CASSSFPGQGSTDTQYF. As DNA, the CDR3 is TGTGCCAGCAGTTCATTCCCGGGACAGGGGTCCACAGATACGCAGTATTTT.